The 31 T cell receptor beta chains given below trace back to one sample, sequenced in a study of PD-1 blockade in classical Hodgkin lymphoma. This table comes from immunoSEQ multiplex PCR, and its TCRdb copy is limited to in-frame clones, with some not included. This repertoire shows nearly 25,000 clones, about 80% found once; its top ten account for about 7%. Relapse after autologous stem cell transplantation occurred in every patient, and brentuximab vedotin exposure varied. This sample comprised peripheral blood mononuclear cells (PBMCs), obtained at baseline. The receptors here all came from a human donor with classical Hodgkin lymphoma.

CDR3 loop: CASSLTGSYEQYF. DNA for the CDR3: TGTGCCAGCAGCTTGACGGGTTCCTACGAGCAGTACTTC. The rearrangement joins TRBV5-5 to TRBJ2-7; D not certain. Germline V gene sequence: CDR1 SGHKS, CDR2 YYEKEE (reference sequence). Between the trimmed V and J ends, which lost 1 base and 1 base, there was a span of 6 bases. This CDR3 is built from 13 residues.

The chain carries TRBV5-1 and TRBJ2-4, with D unresolved. Deletions cut 3 bases from V and 5 bases from J, with 9 bases between. This CDR3 spans 13 amino acids. The germline CDR1 and CDR2 sequences are SGHRS and YFSETQ. The CDR3 spells CASSSSRQNIQYF. The CDR3 DNA is TGCGCCAGCAGCTCCTCAAGGCAAAACATTCAGTACTTC.

The chain links TRBV7-9 to TRBJ2-3; D remains unclear. The V and J ends lost 2 bases and 10 bases respectively, with 7 bases between them. The germline V gene encodes CDR1 SEHNR and CDR2 FQNEAQ (reference sequence). This CDR3 has 11 amino acids. The CDR3 region has the DNA TGTGCCAGCAGCTTAACTCGGGCGCAGTATTTT. It encodes CASSLTRAQYF.

The gene calls are TRBV28 and TRBJ1-2; 7 bases line up with TRBD1. Germline V lookup: CDR1 MDHEN, CDR2 SYDVKM. V lost 6 bases, J lost 4 bases, and 14 bases stayed unmatched. The length of the CDR3 is 16 residues. The CDR3 coding sequence is TGTGCCAGCAGGCAAAGTCGACAGGGACCGGGCTATGGCTACACCTTC. This translates into CASRQSRQGPGYGYTF.

This clone is medium-sized (0.01 to 0.1%) by share. This chain uses TRBV2 with TRBJ2-5; D remains unclear. Germline assignment: CDR1 SNHLY and CDR2 FYNNEI. Trimming removed 3 bases at V and 5 bases at J, with 4 bases between. The CDR3 has 11 amino acids. CDR3 in DNA: TGTGCCAGCAGTGACAGGGAGACCCAGTACTTC. Translation: CASSDRETQYF.

The rearrangement uses TRBV20-1 and TRBJ2-3; D call uncertain. Looked up from germline, CDR1 is DFQATT and CDR2 is SNEGSKA (reference sequence). The V gene lost 0 bases and the J gene lost 10 bases, with 8 bases spanning the gap. The length of the CDR3 is 11 residues. The DNA of the CDR3 is TGCAGTGCTAGAGATGGACGCTCGCAGTATTTT. Translated: CSARDGRSQYF.

CDR3 nucleotides: TGTGCCAGCCTAAAACGGGACAGTCAATATGGCTACACCTTC. This codes for CASLKRDSQYGYTF. The gene calls are TRBV6-1 and TRBJ1-2, with 7 positions matching TRBD1. After removal of 8 bases from V and 5 bases from J, the junction contained 11 bases not matched to a gene. The CDR3 consists of 14 residues. Germline CDR1 and CDR2: MNHNS and SASEGT.

The chain recombines TRBV12-5 with TRBJ1-5; unclear D gene. Germline lookup yields CDR1 LGHNT and CDR2 FRNRAP. The V and J ends lost 6 bases and 6 bases respectively, with 12 bases between them. The CDR3 covers 13 residues. The CDR3 sequence: CASGPSLSQPQHF. DNA of the CDR3: TGTGCTAGTGGACCAAGTTTAAGTCAGCCCCAGCATTTT.

The chain joins TRBV7-8 to TRBJ2-6; D remains ambiguous. The CDR3 totals 17 residues. Germline CDR1 and CDR2: SGHVS and FQNEAQ. The V end lost 4 bases, the J end lost 0 bases, and 13 bases lay between the germline ends. CDR3 residues: CASSSLFPFSGANVLTF. For the CDR3, the DNA is TGTGCCAGCAGCTCTCTGTTCCCCTTCTCTGGGGCCAACGTCCTGACTTTC. Drawing the rest from reference TRBV7-8 and TRBJ2-6, the complete variable domain is GAGVSQSPRYKVAKRGQDVALRCDPISGHVSLFWYQQALGQGPEFLTYFQNEAQLDKSGLPSDRFFAERPEGSVSTLKIQRTQQEDSAVYLCASSSLFPFSGANVLTFGAGSRLTVL.

The chain uses TRBV5-1 and TRBJ2-7; D may be TRBD2 (6 bases). This CDR3 has 14 residues. Trimming removed 3 bases at V and 5 bases at J, with 15 bases between. Germline loops: CDR1 SGHRS, CDR2 YFSETQ. CDR3 coding DNA: TGCGCCAGCAGCTGGAGGGGTTCCTACGACGAGCAGTACTTC. It specifies CASSWRGSYDEQYF.

The chain has TRBV6-1 and TRBJ2-5; a weak D match, TRBD1 (6 bases). In germline, CDR1 is MNHNS, CDR2 SASEGT. This CDR3 is built from 14 residues. The V gene lost 6 bases and the J gene lost 5 bases, with 16 bases spanning the gap. CDR3 DNA sequence: TGTGCCAGCAGCCATGGGGGCTTACGGGAGACCCAGTACTTC. Translating gives CASSHGGLRETQYF.

The CDR3 spells CASSEEYYGYGYTF. As DNA, the CDR3 is TGTGCCAGCAGTGAAGAATACTACGGTTATGGCTACACCTTC. This chain connects TRBV6-1 to TRBJ1-2; D unclear. V was pared by 1 base and J by 5 bases, with 11 bases between. Germline V gene data show CDR1 as MNHNS and CDR2 as SASEGT. The CDR3 totals 14 residues.

A few counts support this clone. V usage is TRBV6-1 and J usage is TRBJ2-7, with TRBD1 as a possible D gene (5 bases). This CDR3 contains 14 residues. Germline V gene sequence: CDR1 MNHNS, CDR2 SASEGT. V lost 3 bases, J lost 0 bases, and 9 bases lay in between. The CDR3 bases are TGTGCCAGCAGTGACAGGGTATCCTCCTACGAGCAGTACTTC. Its translation: CASSDRVSSYEQYF.

This chain uses TRBV28 with TRBJ2-5, with 8 bases fitting TRBD2. The J segment lost 5 bases and the V segment lost 5 bases, leaving 10 bases of the junction unmatched. The CDR3 spans 15 residues. Per germline, CDR1 MDHEN and CDR2 SYDVKM. The CDR3 is CASSPSAGGSETQYF. The CDR3 DNA sequence: TGTGCCAGCAGTCCAAGCGCGGGGGGCTCCGAGACCCAGTACTTC.

In this sample, this clone turned up a few times. V and J are TRBV7-9 and TRBJ2-1; D tentatively fits TRBD1 or TRBD2 (6 bases each). Germline V CDR1 and CDR2: SEHNR, FQNEAQ (reference sequence). Trimming stripped 0 bases from V and 6 bases from J, with 9 bases between. This CDR3 is built from 14 residues. CDR3 protein: CASSLAGGINEQFF. The CDR3 nucleotides are TGTGCCAGCAGCTTAGCGGGGGGCATCAATGAGCAGTTCTTC.

This clone is medium-sized (0.01 to 0.1%) within its sample. The chain is built from TRBV30 and TRBJ1-2, with 8 bases fitting TRBD1. Losses at the gene ends were 2 bases for V and 5 bases for J; bases not matched to a gene: 4. CDR1 and CDR2 (germline): GTSNPN, SVGIG (reference sequence). This CDR3 is 13 amino acids long. The CDR3 bases are TGTGCCTGGAGTCTCCAGGGGGCGTATGGCTACACCTTC. Its translation is CAWSLQGAYGYTF.

The chain joins TRBV11-2 to TRBJ2-1, with 8 bases that match TRBD2. Trimming cost V 1 base and J 7 bases; bases outside gene matches: 6. Germline V lookup: CDR1 SGHAT, CDR2 FQNNGV. This CDR3 is 15 amino acids long. CDR3 sequence (DNA): TGTGCCAGCAGCTTAGGAGCGGGGGCGGGAAATGAGCAGTTCTTC. Protein sequence: CASSLGAGAGNEQFF.

The chain has TRBV2 and TRBJ1-5, with TRBD1 matching over 7 bases. This CDR3 comprises 15 residues. Germline V CDR1 and CDR2: SNHLY, FYNNEI. J lost 2 bases, V lost 4 bases, and 5 bases had no gene match. The CDR3 loop is CASSGPGGRNQPQHF. The CDR3 bases are TGTGCCAGCAGTGGGCCAGGGGGTCGCAATCAGCCCCAGCATTTT.

V gene TRBV7-8 combines with J gene TRBJ1-2; tentatively, D is TRBD1 (6 bases). V was pared by 2 bases and J by 2 bases, with 18 bases between. The CDR3 spans 17 residues. Germline CDR1 reads SGHVS; CDR2 reads FQNEAQ. The DNA of the CDR3 is TGTGCCAGCAGCTTAAGGGAACGGAGACAGGTCAACTATGGCTACACCTTC. This codes for CASSLRERRQVNYGYTF.

V gene TRBV7-9 combines with J gene TRBJ1-1; 8 nucleotides line up with TRBD1. The CDR3 runs to 13 residues. Germline CDR1 reads SEHNR; CDR2 reads FQNEAQ (reference sequence). The V segment lost 7 bases and the J segment 1 base; nucleotides outside the gene matches: 2. The CDR3 spells CASKGTGNTEAFF. The CDR3 DNA reads TGTGCCAGCAAGGGGACAGGGAACACTGAAGCTTTCTTT.

With respect to this clone: A junction boundary mismatches the germline segment, possibly from a read error. V gene TRBV7-3 combines with J gene TRBJ2-7, with D possibly matching TRBD1 (6 bases). Germline V lookup: CDR1 SGHTA, CDR2 FQGTGA. CDR3 length: 10 residues. CDR3 DNA sequence: TGTGCCAGCAGCCCCGTCCGGGACACCTTC. Amino acid sequence: CASSPVRDTF.

This clone is large (0.1 to 1%). At the DNA level, this CDR3 is encoded by other sequences in the same sample as well. The chain links TRBV4-3 to TRBJ2-7, with 7 positions matching TRBD1. The CDR3 contains 15 residues. J lost 2 bases, V lost 3 bases, and 7 bases had no gene match. The germline CDR1 and CDR2 sequences are LGHNA and YSLEER. Here the CDR3 reads CASSQQRTGTYEQYF. CDR3 nucleotides: TGCGCCAGCAGCCAGCAGAGGACAGGCACCTACGAGCAGTACTTC.

In regard to this clone: Other DNA sequences of this sample code for an identical CDR3. The chain joins TRBV10-3 to TRBJ2-2; D is ambiguous. Germline V gene lookup returns CDR1 ENHRY and CDR2 SYGVKD. Trimming left V 9 bases short and J 4 bases short, with 12 bases between. There are 13 residues in the CDR3. CDR3 region: CAISPEPTGELFF. As DNA, the CDR3 is TGTGCCATTAGTCCCGAACCCACCGGGGAGCTGTTTTTT.

This clone was seen only a few times. The chain uses TRBV10-3 and TRBJ2-6; 7 nucleotides line up with TRBD1. The CDR3 runs to 18 residues. V lost 3 bases and J lost 1; bases outside the gene matches: 9. CDR1 and CDR2 (germline): ENHRY, SYGVKD. CDR3 amino acids: CAISEFRGMESGANVLTF. CDR3 sequence (DNA): TGTGCCATCAGTGAATTCAGGGGGATGGAGTCTGGGGCCAACGTCCTGACTTTC.

The rearrangement joins TRBV6-5 to TRBJ1-2; D is unclear. CDR1 is MNHEY, CDR2 SVGAGI, per germline. The CDR3 is 15 amino acids. V was pared by 7 bases and J by 4 bases, with 19 bases between. CDR3 sequence: CASKAGWAYGYGYTF. The DNA of the CDR3 is TGTGCCAGCAAAGCGGGGTGGGCTTATGGCTATGGCTACACCTTC.

V is TRBV19 and J is TRBJ2-2, with 13 bases lining up with TRBD2. V shed 4 bases, J shed 0 bases, and the junction held 2 bases outside the gene matches. CDR3 length: 17 amino acids. Looked up from germline, CDR1 is LNHDA and CDR2 is SQIVND (reference sequence). CDR3 residues: CASSRTSGGPNTGELFF. CDR3 DNA: TGTGCCAGTAGTAGGACTAGCGGGGGTCCGAACACCGGGGAGCTGTTTTTT. Variable domain in full (rest from reference TRBV19 and TRBJ2-2): DGGITQSPKYLFRKEGQNVTLSCEQNLNHDAMYWYRQDPGQGLRLIYYSQIVNDFQKGDIAEGYSVSREKKESFPLTVTSAQKNPTAFYLCASSRTSGGPNTGELFFGEGSRLTVL.

This rearrangement joins TRBV30 to TRBJ1-5, with a weak D call TRBD1 (5 bases). From germline, CDR1 is GTSNPN and CDR2 SVGIG (reference sequence). There are 16 residues in the CDR3. V lost 2 bases and J lost 6, with 20 bases in between. CDR3 nucleotides: TGTGCCTGGAGTCCAATAGGGTGGGGGTATGGTCAGCCCCAGCATTTT. Translating gives CAWSPIGWGYGQPQHF.

This chain connects TRBV5-3 to TRBJ1-5; 8 bases line up with TRBD1. TRBV5-3 is reported as an ORF; its role is uncertain. Germline trimming cut 5 bases from V and 6 bases from J; bases unmatched to any gene: 7. CDR3 length: 14 amino acids. The CDR3 coding sequence is TGTGCCAGAAGGATCGGACAGGGTGGTCAGCCCCAGCATTTT. Its translation: CARRIGQGGQPQHF.

V is TRBV21-1 and J is TRBJ1-5; TRBD1 is the table's D call, not checked against the DNA. TRBV21-1 is shown as a pseudogene. The CDR3 has 16 residues. The CDR3 is CASSINDRAGNQPQHF. The CDR3 region has the DNA TGTGCCAGCAGCATCAACGACAGGGCTGGCAATCAGCCCCAGCATTTT.

The V gene is TRBV7-8, the J gene TRBJ1-2; TRBD1 might be the D (5 bases). The germline V gene has CDR1 SGHVS and CDR2 FQNEAQ. Trimming left V 4 bases short and J 0 bases short, with 9 bases between. This CDR3 is built from 14 residues. The CDR3 loop is CASSYTGPNYGYTF. For the CDR3, the DNA is TGTGCCAGCAGCTATACAGGTCCTAACTATGGCTACACCTTC.

This clone was observed a single time. The V and J genes are TRBV5-1 and TRBJ1-2, with 7 bases identical to TRBD1. Germline CDR1 and CDR2: SGHRS and YFSETQ. The CDR3 covers 15 residues. V lost 4 bases and J lost 8; bases outside the gene matches: 14. CDR3 protein: CASSPHLTGKEGYTF. DNA of the CDR3: TGCGCCAGCAGCCCCCACCTGACAGGGAAGGAGGGCTACACCTTC.